This record covers a single T cell receptor beta chain. Its cognate antigen is unknown. Germline assignment: CDR1 MNHNY and CDR2 SVGAGI (reference sequence). This CDR3 is 15 amino acids long. V lost 2 bases, J lost 6 bases, and 16 bases lay in between. Sequenced by immunoSEQ multiplex PCR; TCRdb stores in-frame clones only, minus some. The table shows roughly 30,000 clones, with around 90% occurring only once. This entry comes from a study of OX40 agonist ivuxolimab in advanced cancers. Broader study findings: On average, a greater number of expanded clones characterised CD8+ T cells relative to CD4+. Expansion of clones was among the lowest in partial responders at 0.1-3.0 mg/kg.

The starting material was CD4+ or CD8+ T cells sorted from blood, obtained in a trial of the OX40 agonist ivuxolimab. The J gene is TRBJ1-2, the V gene TRBV6-6; the D is unclear. This clonotype was obtained from an adult with an advanced solid tumor such as melanoma, head and neck, liver or kidney cancer. In nucleotides, the CDR3 is TGTGCCAGCAGTTACGTACGAACCGGGAGGGATGGCTACACCTTC. Protein sequence: CASSYVRTGRDGYTF.